The 22 T cell receptor beta chains in this list originate from one sample, sequenced in a study of blood T cell repertoires in COVID-19. Profiling relied on immunoSEQ multiplex PCR, and the TCRdb table lists in-frame clones only, not all of them. The data show about 150,000 clones, with 80% to 90% seen just once and around 3.3% held by the top ten. The sequencing sample was made of peripheral blood. The receptors were sampled from a man in his 70s with acute or convalescent COVID-19.

The chain joins TRBV19 to TRBJ2-3; weak D call: TRBD1 (5 bases). Looked up from germline, CDR1 is LNHDA and CDR2 is SQIVND (reference sequence). Trimming removed 2 bases at V and 2 bases at J, with 11 bases between. The CDR3 spans 15 residues. In DNA form, the CDR3 reads TGTGCCAGTAGTATACTGACAGATCCCACAGATACGCAGTATTTT. Amino acids: CASSILTDPTDTQYF.

The J gene is TRBJ1-6, the V gene TRBV28; D gene ambiguous. The germline V and J ends were trimmed by 3 bases and 5 bases, with 8 bases remaining between them. The CDR3 length is 14 residues. Germline lookup yields CDR1 MDHEN and CDR2 SYDVKM. In DNA, the CDR3 is TGTGCCAGCAGTTTTGGGCAGAATAATTCACCCCTCCACTTT. This encodes CASSFGQNNSPLHF.

The rearrangement links TRBV5-5 to TRBJ1-2, with a possible D match to TRBD1 (6 bases). The CDR3 sequence is 12 residues long. V lost 4 bases and J 6 bases, leaving 10 bases between the germline ends. Germline V lookup: CDR1 SGHKS, CDR2 YYEKEE (reference sequence). The CDR3 nucleotides read TGTGCCAGCAGCAGCGGGACAAATGGCTACACCTTC. Translated, it gives CASSSGTNGYTF. Complete variable domain (other parts from reference TRBV5-5 and TRBJ1-2): DAGVTQSPTHLIKTRGQQVTLRCSPISGHKSVSWYQQVLGQGPQFIFQYYEKEERGRGNFPDRFSARQFPNYSSELNVNALLLGDSALYLCASSSGTNGYTFGSGTRLTVV.

CDR3 region: CSVVTGFRNEQFF. The CDR3 region has the DNA TGCAGCGTCGTGACAGGGTTTCGGAATGAGCAGTTCTTC. The gene calls are TRBV29-1 and TRBJ2-1; 7 bases map to TRBD1. Germline-derived CDR1 and CDR2 are SQVTM and ANQGSEA. V trimming: 6 bases; J trimming: 7 bases; junction bases outside the gene matches: 9. The CDR3 totals 13 residues.

This chain uses TRBV2 with TRBJ2-7, with 11 bases fitting TRBD2. The CDR3 is 15 amino acids. Per germline, CDR1 SNHLY and CDR2 FYNNEI. V dropped 4 bases and J dropped 2; count of bases not matched to a gene: 4. CDR3 residues: CASSGGTSGTYEQYF. The CDR3 DNA sequence: TGTGCCAGCAGTGGGGGGACTAGCGGTACCTACGAGCAGTACTTC. The variable domain in full, completed from reference TRBV2 and TRBJ2-7, reads EPEVTQTPSHQVTQMGQEVILRCVPISNHLYFYWYRQILGQKVEFLVSFYNNEISEKSEIFDDQFSVERPDGSNFTLKIRSTKLEDSAMYFCASSGGTSGTYEQYFGPGTRLTVT.

The rearrangement links TRBV4-2 to TRBJ1-5; unclear D gene. V was shortened by 0 bases and J by 5 bases, with 11 bases between the two germline ends. Germline CDR1 and CDR2: LGHNA and YNFKEQ. The CDR3 contains 15 residues. CDR3 coding DNA: TGTGCCAGCAGCCAAGAGGCCGGGAGAGATCAGCCCCAGCATTTT. Protein sequence: CASSQEAGRDQPQHF.

In DNA form, the CDR3 reads TGTGCCAGCAGGGGACTAGCGGGACCTCCCTACGAGCAGTACTTC. It yields the protein CASRGLAGPPYEQYF. This chain links TRBV7-2 with TRBJ2-7, with 13 bases that match TRBD2. V dropped 6 bases and J dropped 2; count of bases not matched to a gene: 4. CDR1 is SGHTA and CDR2 is FQGNSA in the germline V gene. The CDR3 runs 15 residues.

J is TRBJ2-7 and V is TRBV7-9, with TRBD2 as a possible D gene (7 bases). The ends were cut back, 2 bases at V and 7 bases at J, with 12 bases in the middle. This CDR3 region has 13 residues. Germline CDR1 reads SEHNR; CDR2 reads FQNEAQ (reference sequence). CDR3 coding DNA: TGTGCCAGCAGCTTATCGGGGGGCTGGGAGCAGTACTTC. This encodes CASSLSGGWEQYF.

The chain is built from TRBV7-2 and TRBJ2-2; the D gene is possibly TRBD2 (6 bases). Trimming removed 2 bases from V and 11 bases from J, with 15 bases in between. The CDR3 runs to 14 residues. CDR1 and CDR2 (germline): SGHTA, FQGNSA. The CDR3 protein is CASSLMRERGELFF. In DNA form, the CDR3 reads TGTGCCAGCAGCTTAATGCGGGAAAGGGGAGAGCTGTTTTTT.

The chain employs TRBV7-9 and TRBJ1-1; 12 positions agree with TRBD1. The V and J ends lost 6 bases and 6 bases, in that order; junction bases with no gene match: 8. The germline V gene encodes CDR1 SEHNR and CDR2 FQNEAQ (reference sequence). This CDR3 is 15 amino acids long. The chain's CDR3 is CASRRPGQGAPEAFF. The CDR3 nucleotides read TGTGCCAGCAGGAGACCGGGACAGGGGGCGCCTGAAGCTTTCTTT.

With regard to this clone: This CDR3 is also generated by other DNA sequences in the sample. V gene TRBV28 combines with J gene TRBJ2-2, with 9 bases that match TRBD2. V was clipped by 6 bases and J by 2 bases; unmatched bases: 1. The CDR3 contains 14 residues. Germline lookup yields CDR1 MDHEN and CDR2 SYDVKM. Here the CDR3 reads CASRLAGNTGELFF. CDR3 in DNA: TGTGCCAGCAGGCTAGCGGGAAACACCGGGGAGCTGTTTTTT.

The chain combines TRBV28 with TRBJ2-2; D is perhaps TRBD1 (6 bases). This CDR3 is built from 14 residues. V dropped 2 bases and J dropped 6 bases, with 10 bases sitting between them. Germline-derived CDR1 and CDR2 are MDHEN and SYDVKM. Here the CDR3 reads CASSLNRVSGELFF. CDR3 sequence (DNA): TGTGCCAGCAGTTTAAACAGGGTATCCGGGGAGCTGTTTTTT.

This chain's CDR3 is CASRDSYSNQPQHF. In nucleotides, the CDR3 is TGTGCCAGCAGGGACAGCTATAGCAATCAGCCCCAGCATTTT. The J gene is TRBJ1-5, the V gene TRBV6-5, with D possibly being TRBD1 (6 bases). The V gene's germline CDR1 is MNHEY and CDR2 SVGAGI. V was trimmed by 6 bases and J by 0 bases, leaving 9 bases between them. This CDR3 region has 14 residues.

Comment on this clone: Other DNA sequences of this sample code for an identical CDR3. The rearrangement joins TRBV5-1 to TRBJ2-3; possible D gene TRBD2, 6 bases. V lost 4 bases, J lost 1 base, and 13 bases lay in between. CDR3 length: 15 residues. Germline CDR1 and CDR2: SGHRS and YFSETQ. In DNA form, the CDR3 reads TGCGCCAGCAGCCCCCGGGGCGGGGGCACAGATACGCAGTATTTT. Translation gives CASSPRGGGTDTQYF. Looking up the rest from reference TRBV5-1 and TRBJ2-3 gives the full variable domain: KAGVTQTPRYLIKTRGQQVTLSCSPISGHRSVSWYQQTPGQGLQFLFEYFSETQRNKGNFPGRFSGRQFSNSRSEMNVSTLELGDSALYLCASSPRGGGTDTQYFGPGTRLTVL.

The V call is TRBV24-1, the J call TRBJ2-5, with 8 bases fitting TRBD1. This CDR3 is 16 amino acids long. Germline-derived CDR1 and CDR2 are KGHDR and SFDVKD. Trimming at V came to 5 bases and at J to 5 bases, leaving 12 bases not matched to a gene. Here the CDR3 reads CATSGTRQGFSETQYF. The CDR3 coding sequence is TGTGCCACCAGTGGGACCCGACAGGGGTTTTCGGAGACCCAGTACTTC.

The chain uses TRBV5-1 and TRBJ1-3; tentatively, D is TRBD1 (6 bases). The CDR3 is made up of 17 amino acids. Germline assignment: CDR1 SGHRS and CDR2 YFSETQ. V was clipped by 4 bases and J by 4 bases, with 21 bases between them. The CDR3 nucleotides read TGCGCCAGCAGCGCCCAGAGAGGGGGAGTTACAGGAAACACCATATATTTT. This sequence encodes CASSAQRGGVTGNTIYF.

This clone was counted a few times. V and J are TRBV6-6 and TRBJ2-1; 10 bases align to TRBD2. There are 14 residues in the CDR3. After removal of 7 bases from V and 8 bases from J, the junction contained 8 bases not matched to a gene. From germline, CDR1 is MNHNY and CDR2 SVGAGI (reference sequence). The CDR3 nucleotides read TGTGCCAGCAAACCTAGCGGGAGAGTTGATGAGCAGTTCTTC. Its protein product is CASKPSGRVDEQFF.

This sequence joins TRBV19 and TRBJ2-7; no clear D gene. V gave up 5 bases and J gave up 6 bases, with 8 bases separating them. Per germline, CDR1 LNHDA and CDR2 SQIVND (reference sequence). The length of the CDR3 is 11 residues. In DNA form, the CDR3 reads TGTGCCAGTAGTGCGCAAACCGAGCAGTACTTC. It specifies CASSAQTEQYF.

The chain employs TRBV6-5 and TRBJ2-7; 9 nucleotides align to TRBD1. Germline CDR1 is MNHEY and CDR2 is SVGAGI. V trimming: 0 bases; J trimming: 5 bases; junction bases outside the gene matches: 5. The CDR3 extends over 15 amino acids. CDR3 in amino acids: CASSYSYRGPNEQYF. CDR3 bases: TGTGCCAGCAGTTACTCCTACAGGGGGCCCAACGAGCAGTACTTC.

The chain recombines TRBV7-9 with TRBJ2-7; TRBD2 matches 8 bases. Germline values: CDR1 SEHNR, CDR2 FQNEAQ (reference sequence). V lost 6 bases, J lost 5 bases, and 12 bases stayed unmatched. The CDR3 runs to 15 residues. Here the CDR3 reads CASSHGAGGSDEQYF. Written as DNA, the CDR3 is TGTGCCAGCAGTCATGGGGCGGGAGGTTCGGACGAGCAGTACTTC.

This chain joins TRBV11-1 and TRBJ1-2, with TRBD1 matching over 8 bases. V lost 1 base to trimming and J lost 4 bases; unmatched junction nucleotides: 8. CDR1 and CDR2 (germline): SGHAT, FQDESV (reference sequence). This CDR3 region has 16 residues. This CDR3 reads CASSLDAQGAGYGYTF. The CDR3 nucleotides are TGTGCCAGCAGCTTAGATGCGCAGGGGGCCGGCTATGGCTACACCTTC.

The gene calls are TRBV27 and TRBJ2-3; 14 bases agree with TRBD2. Germline values: CDR1 MNHEY, CDR2 SMNVEV (reference sequence). This CDR3 spans 19 amino acids. The V and J ends lost 2 bases and 2 bases, in that order; junction bases with no gene match: 9. CDR3: CASSLRTSGRSGFTDTQYF. The CDR3 DNA is TGTGCCAGCAGTTTAAGGACTAGCGGGAGGTCGGGGTTCACAGATACGCAGTATTTT.